The next 22 T cell receptor beta chains were all read from a single sample in a study of cytomegalovirus exposure and HLA in healthy donors. Vbeta (60) and Jbeta (13) primers were used in the PCR. The assay was immunoSEQ multiplex PCR, and TCRdb's table has in-frame clones only and misses some. The sample has 95,000 to 110,000 clones, over 75% seen once. The source material was PBMCs. These receptors were collected from a man aged 25-40 years in good health and CMV-seronegative.

The J gene is TRBJ1-3, the V gene TRBV2, with 8 bases that match TRBD1. CDR1 and CDR2 from the germline V gene are SNHLY and FYNNEI. The CDR3 extends over 15 amino acids. The V segment lost 7 bases and the J segment 3 bases; nucleotides outside the gene matches: 8. The CDR3 nucleotides are TGTGCCAGCACCGGACAGGGCCTTAATGGAAACACCATATATTTT. It codes for CASTGQGLNGNTIYF.

J is TRBJ2-5 and V is TRBV6-5; D call uncertain. This CDR3 has 15 amino acids. V was pared by 4 bases and J by 0 bases, with 12 bases between. Per germline, CDR1 MNHEY and CDR2 SVGAGI. DNA of the CDR3: TGTGCCAGCAGTTCATCACAGACGTACCAAGAGACCCAGTACTTC. The encoded protein is CASSSSQTYQETQYF.

The chain joins TRBV7-2 to TRBJ1-2; tentative D call: TRBD1 (6 bases). Germline V lookup: CDR1 SGHTA, CDR2 FQGNSA. Trimming took 8 bases from V and 5 from J, leaving 27 bases between them. This CDR3 is built from 17 residues. CDR3 nucleotide sequence: TGTGCCAGCCCCAAGCAGGGGCTTGCCCAAAAGAAATATGGCTACACCTTC. Its translation: CASPKQGLAQKKYGYTF.

This chain joins TRBV5-1 and TRBJ2-7; 7 bases are shared with TRBD1. J lost 5 bases, V lost 3 bases, and 5 bases had no gene match. The germline V gene encodes CDR1 SGHRS and CDR2 YFSETQ. The CDR3 extends over 13 amino acids. The CDR3 region has the DNA TGCGCCAGCAGCTCGAGGGACAGCGACGAGCAGTACTTC. Translated, it gives CASSSRDSDEQYF.

For the CDR3, the DNA is TGTGCCAGCAGCCCTCCTCCCCTGAGCACAGATACGCAGTATTTT. Amino acid sequence: CASSPPPLSTDTQYF. The chain combines TRBV9 with TRBJ2-3; no definite D call. The CDR3 runs to 15 residues. The V end was cut by 4 bases, the J end by 0 bases, with 12 bases between. CDR1 and CDR2 (germline): SGDLS, YYNGEE. Variable domain in full (rest from reference TRBV9 and TRBJ2-3): DSGVTQTPKHLITATGQRVTLRCSPRSGDLSVYWYQQSLDQGLQFLIQYYNGEERAKGNILERFSAQQFPDLHSELNLSSLELGDSALYFCASSPPPLSTDTQYFGPGTRLTVL.

The chain recombines TRBV6-5 with TRBJ2-5, with D perhaps matching TRBD2 (6 bases). This CDR3 is 14 amino acids long. Germline CDR1 is MNHEY and CDR2 is SVGAGI. V shed 6 bases and J shed 4 bases, with 15 bases lying between them. The CDR3 here is CASRPLGGAETQYF. In DNA, the CDR3 is TGTGCCAGCAGGCCCTTGGGCGGGGCAGAGACCCAGTACTTC.

This sequence joins TRBV25-1 and TRBJ2-3; maybe TRBD2 (6 bases). V was shortened by 3 bases and J by 2 bases, with 12 bases between the two germline ends. Looked up from germline, CDR1 is MGHDK and CDR2 is SYGVNS. The CDR3 spans 15 residues. Here the CDR3 reads CASSDRDSYTDTQYF. The CDR3 region has the DNA TGTGCCAGCAGTGACCGGGACTCCTACACAGATACGCAGTATTTT.

The genes are TRBV25-1 and TRBJ2-1; 10 positions agree with TRBD1. CDR1 and CDR2 from the germline V gene are MGHDK and SYGVNS. Trimming at V came to 6 bases and at J to 3 bases, leaving 5 bases not matched to a gene. This CDR3 is 15 amino acids long. The CDR3 protein is CASSRQGAGYNEQFF. Here the CDR3 DNA reads TGTGCCAGCAGCCGACAGGGGGCCGGCTACAATGAGCAGTTCTTC.

This chain connects TRBV7-6 to TRBJ2-1; 12 nucleotides match TRBD2. With V trimmed by 5 bases and J by 5 bases, 7 bases remained unmatched. CDR1 is SGHVS, CDR2 FNYEAQ, per germline. The CDR3 consists of 16 residues. The DNA of the CDR3 is TGTGCCAGCAGCATCTCACTAGCGGGAGGAAACAATGAGCAGTTCTTC. It codes for CASSISLAGGNNEQFF.

This chain links TRBV9 with TRBJ2-7; D perhaps matches TRBD1 (5 bases). V lost 0 bases and J 4 bases, leaving 11 bases between the germline ends. Germline V lookup: CDR1 SGDLS, CDR2 YYNGEE. The CDR3 runs to 14 residues. CDR3 bases: TGTGCCAGCAGCGTAGCAAGCCAGGGTTACGAGCAGTACTTC. Translation: CASSVASQGYEQYF. The whole variable domain, remainder taken from reference TRBV9 and TRBJ2-7, is DSGVTQTPKHLITATGQRVTLRCSPRSGDLSVYWYQQSLDQGLQFLIQYYNGEERAKGNILERFSAQQFPDLHSELNLSSLELGDSALYFCASSVASQGYEQYFGPGTRLTVT.

The V call is TRBV18, the J call TRBJ2-1, with D possibly matching TRBD2 (5 bases). This CDR3 is built from 15 residues. Trimming left V 3 bases short and J 5 bases short, with 14 bases between. Germline assignment: CDR1 KGHSH and CDR2 LQKENI. The CDR3 DNA reads as TGTGCCAGCTCACCTCGGGCGGGTCAGCACAATGAGCAGTTCTTC. Protein: CASSPRAGQHNEQFF.

This clone came up once. The chain employs TRBV10-3 and TRBJ1-2; a possible D gene is TRBD1 (6 bases). The CDR3 spans 15 residues. V was cut by 6 bases and J by 0 bases, with 14 bases left in between. Germline V gene data show CDR1 as ENHRY and CDR2 as SYGVKD. In DNA form, the CDR3 reads TGTGCCATCAGGGGGGCGGTTCCCTCTAACTATGGCTACACCTTC. Encoded protein: CAIRGAVPSNYGYTF.

The CDR3 region is CSASGQSYGYTF. The CDR3 DNA is TGCAGCGCTTCGGGACAGAGCTATGGCTACACCTTC. This chain connects TRBV29-1 to TRBJ1-2; 7 nucleotides agree with TRBD1. The V gene's germline CDR1 is SQVTM and CDR2 ANQGSEA. The CDR3 covers 12 residues. V gave up 7 bases and J gave up 4 bases; unmatched junction bases: 6.

The genes are TRBV27 and TRBJ1-6; TRBD1 is a possible D gene (6 bases). The CDR3 loop spans 13 amino acids. Germline CDR1 reads MNHEY; CDR2 reads SMNVEV (reference sequence). V lost 10 bases and J 7 bases, leaving 14 bases between the germline ends. In DNA form, the CDR3 reads TGTGCCACCAAGGACAGAGGCAATTCACCCCTCCACTTT. Residues: CATKDRGNSPLHF.

The chain joins TRBV7-8 to TRBJ2-7; 11 bases align to TRBD1. CDR1 is SGHVS and CDR2 is FQNEAQ in the germline V gene. The CDR3 length is 14 residues. The J segment lost 7 bases and the V segment lost 4 bases, leaving 6 bases of the junction unmatched. Here the CDR3 reads CASSSDRGRWEQYF. In nucleotides, the CDR3 is TGTGCCAGCAGCTCGGACAGGGGGCGGTGGGAGCAGTACTTC.

V gene TRBV5-1 combines with J gene TRBJ2-4; perhaps TRBD2 as D (6 bases). This CDR3 region has 15 residues. Germline values: CDR1 SGHRS, CDR2 YFSETQ. Deletions cut 3 bases from V and 5 bases from J, with 15 bases between. CDR3 nucleotide sequence: TGCGCCAGCAGCTCCCTCGGCGGGGATGAAAACATTCAGTACTTC. Its translation: CASSSLGGDENIQYF.

For this clone: The same CDR3 can be traced to other DNA sequences in this sample. The gene calls are TRBV19 and TRBJ2-4; the D gene is possibly TRBD2 (5 bases). The CDR3 contains 13 residues. V lost 3 bases and J 4 bases, leaving 7 bases between the germline ends. Germline V gene sequence: CDR1 LNHDA, CDR2 SQIVND (reference sequence). The CDR3 loop is CASSIGGKNIQYF. The DNA for the CDR3 is TGTGCCAGTAGTATCGGAGGTAAAAACATTCAGTACTTC.

CDR3 DNA sequence: TGTGCCAGCAGCCCCGGTGACCGGGGAGGCAATCAGCCCCAGCATTTT. This gives the protein CASSPGDRGGNQPQHF. The chain carries TRBV9 and TRBJ1-5; D unclear. The CDR3 loop spans 16 amino acids. The V end was cut by 4 bases, the J end by 2 bases, with 16 bases between. The germline V gene has CDR1 SGDLS and CDR2 YYNGEE.

V gene TRBV5-1 combines with J gene TRBJ2-5; maybe TRBD2 (6 bases). Per the germline V gene, CDR1 is SGHRS and CDR2 is YFSETQ. The V gene lost 4 bases and the J gene lost 1 base, with 14 bases spanning the gap. This CDR3 spans 15 amino acids. CDR3 region: CASSPDGRLQETQYF. DNA for the CDR3: TGCGCCAGCAGCCCCGACGGGAGACTCCAAGAGACCCAGTACTTC.

CDR3 loop: CASSLAVLAKNIQYF. The CDR3 region has the DNA TGTGCCAGCAGCTTAGCTGTTCTAGCCAAAAACATTCAGTACTTC. The V gene is TRBV11-2, the J gene TRBJ2-4; D is undetermined. CDR1 SGHAT and CDR2 FQNNGV come from the germline V gene. The CDR3 is 15 amino acids. V gave up 1 base and J gave up 0 bases, with 7 bases separating them.

The chain combines TRBV5-1 with TRBJ2-5; 7 bases agree with TRBD1. Germline V gene sequence: CDR1 SGHRS, CDR2 YFSETQ. With 2 bases clipped from V and 4 bases from J, the junction kept 5 bases outside the gene matches. The CDR3 has 14 residues. CDR3 region: CASSLQGLLETQYF. The CDR3, as DNA: TGCGCCAGCAGCTTACAGGGGTTATTAGAGACCCAGTACTTC.

This rearrangement joins TRBV4-1 to TRBJ2-7, with a tentative D call TRBD1 (7 bases). In germline, CDR1 is MGHRA, CDR2 YSYEKL. V was pared by 0 bases and J by 4 bases, with 10 bases between. The CDR3 is 14 amino acids. The CDR3 DNA is TGCGCCAGCAGCCAAGACAGGGGGGCGTACGAGCAGTACTTC. It translates to CASSQDRGAYEQYF.